This is a list of T cell receptor beta chains from one sample in a study of blood T cell repertoires in COVID-19. Here immunoSEQ multiplex PCR was the method, and the copy in TCRdb shows in-frame clones only, minus some. The sample holds 200,000 to 250,000 clones, approximately 91% seen once. Material for sequencing was peripheral blood. All receptors derive from a man aged 45-60 years with COVID-19, enrolled during active disease. The CDR3 runs from the conserved cysteine through the conserved F or W. The D gene is left open where the match is weak. Only part of the rows carry a size: once, few, many, or a class if the clone is expanded.

>NA|TRBJ2-7|TRBV5-1|TRBD1
CASSSGQGLSYEQYF
TGCGCCAGCAGCTCGGGACAGGGGTTGTCCTACGAGCAGTACTTC
>once|TRBJ2-7|TRBV5-6|TRBD1
CASSWRDRAYEQYF
TGTGCCAGCAGCTGGCGGGACAGGGCTTACGAGCAGTACTTC
>NA|TRBJ2-1|TRBV11-3|NA
CASSLGDFGVDEQFF
TGTGCCAGCAGCTTGGGGGACTTCGGGGTCGATGAGCAGTTCTTC
>NA|TRBJ2-1|TRBV6-2/TRBV6-3|TRBD1
CASSTDRGYNEQFF
TGTGCCAGCAGTACCGACAGGGGGTACAATGAGCAGTTCTTC
>NA|TRBJ2-3|TRBV24-1|NA
CATSDWGDSTDTQYF
TGTGCCACCAGTGATTGGGGGGATAGTACAGATACGCAGTATTTT
>NA|TRBJ1-2|TRBV4-2|TRBD1
CASSHKNDRVWDGYTF
TGTGCCAGCAGCCATAAAAACGACAGGGTATGGGATGGCTACACCTTC
>few|TRBJ2-2|TRBV6-1|TRBD1
CASSERQGPTGELFF
TGTGCCAGCAGTGAACGACAGGGCCCCACCGGGGAGCTGTTTTTT
>NA|TRBJ1-4|TRBV30|TRBD1
CAWSLYRGTNEKLFF
TGTGCCTGGAGTCTATACAGGGGCACTAATGAAAAACTGTTTTTT
>NA|TRBJ1-6|TRBV6-5|NA
CASSYGFNSPLHF
TGTGCCAGCAGTTACGGCTTTAATTCACCCCTCCACTTT
>NA|TRBJ2-3|TRBV5-1|NA
CASSLARSGGDTQYF
TGCGCCAGCAGCTTGGCGCGTTCCGGAGGGGATACGCAGTATTTT
>NA|TRBJ2-5|TRBV30|TRBD1
CAWTPPDRERETQYF
TGTGCCTGGACCCCCCCGGACAGGGAAAGGGAGACCCAGTACTTC
>NA|TRBJ2-7|TRBV6-5|NA
CASSYSLALNTYEQYF
TGTGCCAGCAGTTACTCACTAGCCTTAAACACCTACGAGCAGTACTTC
>NA|TRBJ2-5|TRBV19|NA
CASSMVAAQETQYF
TGTGCCAGTAGTATGGTAGCGGCCCAAGAGACCCAGTACTTC
>NA|TRBJ2-5|TRBV6-5|NA
CASSYSYSRRGETQYF
TGTGCCAGCAGTTACTCATACTCCAGGCGAGGGGAGACCCAGTACTTC
>NA|TRBJ1-5|TRBV27|NA
CASSFSGPDNQPQHF
TGTGCCAGCAGTTTTTCAGGGCCGGACAATCAGCCCCAGCATTTT
>few|TRBJ2-2|TRBV19|NA
CASSIIGTNTGELFF
TGTGCCAGTAGTATTATCGGGACGAACACCGGGGAGCTGTTTTTT
>once|TRBJ1-5|TRBV3-1/TRBV3-2|TRBD1
CASSQDGGQGAGQPQHF
TGTGCCAGCAGCCAAGATGGAGGACAGGGGGCTGGTCAGCCCCAGCATTTT
>NA|TRBJ1-2|TRBV19|NA
CASSIEGNYGYTF
TGTGCCAGTAGTATAGAGGGCAACTATGGCTACACCTTC
>NA|TRBJ1-6|TRBV2|TRBD1
CASTRDSSIQDSPLHF
TGTGCCAGCACCAGGGACAGCTCCATACAAGATTCACCCCTCCACTTT
>once|TRBJ2-7|TRBV11-3|TRBD2
CASSLDPGGEQYF
TGTGCCAGCAGCTTAGATCCGGGGGGCGAGCAGTACTTC
>NA|TRBJ1-2|TRBV9|TRBD1
CASSPRTGEEYGYTF
TGTGCCAGCAGCCCTCGGACAGGGGAAGAGTATGGCTACACCTTC
>once|TRBJ2-1|TRBV13|TRBD2
CASSPAGLAGGPNTYEQFF
TGTGCCAGCAGCCCCGCCGGGCTAGCGGGAGGGCCCAACACTTATGAGCAGTTCTTC
>NA|TRBJ2-5|TRBV9|TRBD2
CASSASREGWEETQYF
TGTGCCAGCAGCGCCAGTAGGGAGGGGTGGGAAGAGACCCAGTACTTC
>NA|TRBJ1-1|TRBV3-1/TRBV3-2|TRBD1
CASSHWDRNTEAFF
TGTGCCAGCAGCCATTGGGACAGAAACACTGAAGCTTTCTTT
>NA|TRBJ2-7|TRBV5-6|NA
CASTLQGYEQYF
TGTGCCAGCACACTACAGGGATACGAGCAGTACTTC